Below, one T cell receptor beta chain is given with its context. This sample was included in a study of blood T cell repertoires in COVID-19. Generated by immunoSEQ multiplex PCR, the TCRdb table keeps only in-frame clones and is missing some. Altogether more than 85,000 clones are present, roughly four fifths being singletons, with the ten largest covering approximately 15%. Sequencing was performed on peripheral blood. The sequence came from a woman older than 75 with acute or convalescent COVID-19.

CDR3 loop: CASSVYRGDTGELFF. The DNA for the CDR3 is TGTGCCAGTAGTGTCTACAGGGGGGACACCGGGGAGCTGTTTTTT. The V call is TRBV19, the J call TRBJ2-2; TRBD1 aligns across 8 bases. The germline CDR1 and CDR2 sequences are LNHDA and SQIVND (reference sequence). After removal of 5 bases from V and 3 bases from J, the junction contained 5 bases not matched to a gene. The CDR3 runs 15 residues.